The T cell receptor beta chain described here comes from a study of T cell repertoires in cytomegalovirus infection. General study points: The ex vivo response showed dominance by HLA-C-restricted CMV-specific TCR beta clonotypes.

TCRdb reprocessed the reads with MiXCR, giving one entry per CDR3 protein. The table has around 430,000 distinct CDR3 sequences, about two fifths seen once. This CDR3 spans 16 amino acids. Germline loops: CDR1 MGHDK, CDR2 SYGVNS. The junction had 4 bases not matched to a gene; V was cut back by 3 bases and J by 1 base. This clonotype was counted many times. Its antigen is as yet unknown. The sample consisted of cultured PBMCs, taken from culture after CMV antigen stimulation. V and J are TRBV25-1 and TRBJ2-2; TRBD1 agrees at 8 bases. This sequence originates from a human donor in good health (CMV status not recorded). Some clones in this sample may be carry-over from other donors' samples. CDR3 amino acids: CASSDPGQGNTGELFF. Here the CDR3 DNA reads TGTGCCAGCAGTGATCCCGGACAGGGGAACACCGGGGAGCTGTTTTTT.